This TCR beta chain was retrieved from a study of T cells in Graves' hyperthyroidism and ophthalmopathy. In this sample, this clonotype turned up a few times. Antigen specificity is unknown. Study-level points and caveats: Model output signaled ophthalmopathy a median about 6.3 months ahead of onset. The majority of expanded thyroid clonotypes above 0.001 also appeared in blood.

Amplification of TCR beta CDR3 regions was performed using RNA transcripts as template. The study used the HTBI primer set for a first-round RT-PCR of the TCR CDR3. TCRdb reanalysed the multiplex PCR reads using MiXCR and keeps one entry per CDR3 protein. The table records around 600,000 distinct CDR3 sequences, more than 13% of them present only once. This CDR3 spans 14 amino acids. Germline V CDR1 and CDR2: MNHEY, SMNVEV (reference sequence). Deletions cut 6 bases from V and 2 bases from J, with 14 bases between. The clonotype was recovered from a young woman with Graves' ophthalmopathy. What was sequenced was blood. The chain recombines TRBV27 with TRBJ2-7; TRBD2 is a possible D gene (6 bases). The chain's CDR3 is CASRSGGLPYEQYF. In DNA, the CDR3 is TGTGCCAGCAGATCTGGGGGACTCCCCTACGAGCAGTACTTC.